Listed below are T cell receptor beta chains from one sample, sequenced in a study of response to subunit inactivated influenza vaccine. From the RT-PCR reads, TCRdb called clonotypes with MiXCR, one entry per CDR3 protein. The profile shows some 500,000 distinct CDR3 sequences, approximately 15% of them singletons. This specimen consisted of CD4+ T cells sorted from PBMCs, obtained less than 30 months after vaccination. The receptors come from a man between 45 and 75 years old who received an inactivated influenza vaccine. Both conserved end residues are part of each CDR3. Fields, in order: CDR3 DNA, CDR3 protein, J gene, V gene, clone size, D gene. D genes are given only for firm matches. The listing skips clone size in some rows; elsewhere it reads once, few, many or a size class.

DNA: TGCAGTGCCGGGGACGGGACCTCTGGAAACACCATATATTTT
CDR3: CSAGDGTSGNTIYF
J: TRBJ1-3
V: TRBV20-1
size: few
D: .

DNA: TGCAGCGTTGATACCGGGAACATTCAGTACTTC
CDR3: CSVDTGNIQYF
J: TRBJ2-4
V: TRBV29-1
size: .
D: .

DNA: TGCAGCGTTGAACAAAAAGACCGACTAGCGGGAGGGTACAATGAGCAGTTCTTC
CDR3: CSVEQKDRLAGGYNEQFF
J: TRBJ2-1
V: TRBV29-1
size: .
D: TRBD2

DNA: TGTGCCAGCAGATACCAACAGTCCAGTCCGAATAGCAATCAGCCCCAGCATTTT
CDR3: CASRYQQSSPNSNQPQHF
J: TRBJ1-5
V: TRBV6-2/TRBV6-3
size: .
D: .

DNA: TGTGCCACAACAGCGGGGGGTTCGTACCAAGAGACCCAGTACTTC
CDR3: CATTAGGSYQETQYF
J: TRBJ2-5
V: TRBV10-3
size: few
D: TRBD2

DNA: TGTGCCAGCTTCTGGGACAGGGTGGGAGAGACCCAGTACTTC
CDR3: CASFWDRVGETQYF
J: TRBJ2-5
V: TRBV2
size: .
D: TRBD1

DNA: TGCAGCGTTGGGGTCATCCAAGAGACCCAGTACTTC
CDR3: CSVGVIQETQYF
J: TRBJ2-5
V: TRBV29-1
size: .
D: .

DNA: TGTGCCAGCAGCTCCGGGACCCAAGGAAACATTCAGTACTTC
CDR3: CASSSGTQGNIQYF
J: TRBJ2-4
V: TRBV6-2/TRBV6-3
size: many
D: .

DNA: TGTGCCAGCAGCTCTACGCCGAACACCGGGGAGCTGTTTTTT
CDR3: CASSSTPNTGELFF
J: TRBJ2-2
V: TRBV5-6
size: .
D: .

DNA: TGTGCCAGCAGCCAAGGAGAGGTTAATTCACCCCTCCACTTT
CDR3: CASSQGEVNSPLHF
J: TRBJ1-6
V: TRBV3-1
size: few
D: .

DNA: TGCTGTGCTAGTTCGCGGACTAGTGGTGGGTCAGATACGCAGTATTTT
CDR3: CCASSRTSGGSDTQYF
J: TRBJ2-3
V: TRBV20-1
size: .
D: TRBD2

DNA: TGTGCCAGCAGCGTGGACAGCAACATGAACACTGAAGCTTTCTTT
CDR3: CASSVDSNMNTEAFF
J: TRBJ1-1
V: TRBV3-1
size: many
D: .

DNA: TGTGCCAGCAGCCCCGACAGGGACGGTCAGCCCCAGCATTTT
CDR3: CASSPDRDGQPQHF
J: TRBJ1-5
V: TRBV7-2
size: .
D: TRBD1

DNA: TGTGCCAGCAGCCTGGGGCGAGGGACCTACAATGAGCAGTTCTTC
CDR3: CASSLGRGTYNEQFF
J: TRBJ2-1
V: TRBV3-1
size: .
D: .

DNA: TGCGCCAGCAGCTCCCGGGGCGGGCAGTTGAACACTGAAGCTTTCTTT
CDR3: CASSSRGGQLNTEAFF
J: TRBJ1-1
V: TRBV5-1
size: .
D: .

DNA: TGTGCCAGCAGCCTGGGGCTCATGACCCAGTACTTC
CDR3: CASSLGLMTQYF
J: TRBJ2-5
V: TRBV7-9
size: few
D: .

DNA: TGTGCCAGCAGCTTTTGGGTCGCAGGGTTATCCTACAATGAGCAGTTCTTC
CDR3: CASSFWVAGLSYNEQFF
J: TRBJ2-1
V: TRBV7-6
size: few
D: .

DNA: TGCAGTGCTATAAGGACAGGGACGGAAGAGCAGTACTTC
CDR3: CSAIRTGTEEQYF
J: TRBJ2-7
V: TRBV20-1
size: few
D: TRBD1

DNA: TGCGCCAGCAGCTACAGACCTCCAGGGGGCTCAGAGACCCAGTACTTC
CDR3: CASSYRPPGGSETQYF
J: TRBJ2-5
V: TRBV5-1
size: many
D: TRBD1

DNA: TGTGCCAGCAGCTTAGTGCGGGGAGGGTGGGACCCAGATACGCAGTATTTT
CDR3: CASSLVRGGWDPDTQYF
J: TRBJ2-3
V: TRBV11-2
size: many
D: TRBD2

DNA: TGCAGTGGGGGGAGCTCTAATTCACCCCTCCACTTT
CDR3: CSGGSSNSPLHF
J: TRBJ1-6
V: TRBV20-1
size: few
D: .

DNA: TGCGCCAGCAGCTTGAGGGGACGGACGGGGGGAACTGAAGCTTTCTTT
CDR3: CASSLRGRTGGTEAFF
J: TRBJ1-1
V: TRBV5-1
size: few
D: .

DNA: TGTGCCAGCAGCCAAGATAAGTGGGGCAGCGAAAAACTGTTTTTT
CDR3: CASSQDKWGSEKLFF
J: TRBJ1-4
V: TRBV4-2
size: few
D: .

DNA: TGTGCCAGCAGCGTGGGGCCGGGACAGGGGTTCGAGCAGTACTTC
CDR3: CASSVGPGQGFEQYF
J: TRBJ2-7
V: TRBV9
size: many
D: TRBD1

DNA: TGTGCCAGCCAAGCCACTGGGGGTTGGAGTGAAAAACTGTTTTTT
CDR3: CASQATGGWSEKLFF
J: TRBJ1-4
V: TRBV11-2
size: .
D: .

DNA: TGTGCCATCAGAGGGACAGGGGGCCTGGAAGAGACCCAGTACTTC
CDR3: CAIRGTGGLEETQYF
J: TRBJ2-5
V: TRBV10-3
size: .
D: TRBD1

DNA: TGTGCCAGCAGCCAATACTACGGGGGGGCGATCGGGAATGAGCAGTTCTTC
CDR3: CASSQYYGGAIGNEQFF
J: TRBJ2-1
V: TRBV11-3
size: many
D: TRBD2

DNA: TGCAGTGCTGTAAATGAGGGATATTCACCCCTCCACTTT
CDR3: CSAVNEGYSPLHF
J: TRBJ1-6
V: TRBV20-1
size: few
D: .

DNA: TGTGCCAGCAGCACCCCGTTCAGGGCGGGAGGGCAAAACGAGCAGTACTTC
CDR3: CASSTPFRAGGQNEQYF
J: TRBJ2-7
V: TRBV28
size: .
D: TRBD2

DNA: TGCGCCAGCAGTCAATCAGGGTGTTCGGGAGGAAGCACAGATACGCAGTATTTT
CDR3: CASSQSGCSGGSTDTQYF
J: TRBJ2-3
V: TRBV23-1
size: few
D: TRBD2

DNA: TGTGCCAGCAGCTTAGGGTCCGGCGGGCTCCACTCCTACGAGCAGTACTTC
CDR3: CASSLGSGGLHSYEQYF
J: TRBJ2-7
V: TRBV7-8
size: many
D: .

DNA: TGTGCCAGTTCGTTAGCGGGGGCCCTTTTTCGCGAGCAGTACTTC
CDR3: CASSLAGALFREQYF
J: TRBJ2-7
V: TRBV19
size: .
D: TRBD2

DNA: TGTGCCAGCAGTACAAGGACTAGCGGGAGTCCAGATACGCAGTATTTT
CDR3: CASSTRTSGSPDTQYF
J: TRBJ2-3
V: TRBV6-2/TRBV6-3
size: .
D: TRBD2

DNA: TGTGCCAGCTCACCAAAAGTCGCAGGCCATGAGCAGTTCTTC
CDR3: CASSPKVAGHEQFF
J: TRBJ2-1
V: TRBV18
size: few
D: .

DNA: TGTGCCAGCAGCTTCAGGGGTATGGGCTGGGAGCTGTTTTTT
CDR3: CASSFRGMGWELFF
J: TRBJ2-2
V: TRBV6-2/TRBV6-3
size: few
D: .

DNA: TGTGCCAGCAGCCTCATTTCTAAGACAGTGGTGCGTCCCGACAATGAGCAGTTCTTC
CDR3: CASSLISKTVVRPDNEQFF
J: TRBJ2-1
V: TRBV11-1
size: .
D: .

DNA: TGTGCCAGCAGCTTAGGGACAGGGGGGAGCAATGAGCAGTTCTTC
CDR3: CASSLGTGGSNEQFF
J: TRBJ2-1
V: TRBV11-1
size: few
D: TRBD1

DNA: TGCGCCAGCAGTGTTGAGGGAAAGGCCGGGGAGCTGTTTTTT
CDR3: CASSVEGKAGELFF
J: TRBJ2-2
V: TRBV10-1
size: few
D: .

DNA: TGTGCCAGCAAATCGGGTGGTGTTCGATCCTACGAGCAGTACTTC
CDR3: CASKSGGVRSYEQYF
J: TRBJ2-7
V: TRBV28
size: .
D: .

DNA: TGTGCCAGCAGCTACGTCGGAGGGACTGAAGCTTTCTTT
CDR3: CASSYVGGTEAFF
J: TRBJ1-1
V: TRBV11-2
size: few
D: .

DNA: TGTGCCAGCAGTTTGTTCAGGACAGGTGGGGGAAACACCATATATTTT
CDR3: CASSLFRTGGGNTIYF
J: TRBJ1-3
V: TRBV12-3/TRBV12-4
size: few
D: TRBD1

DNA: TGCAGTGCTAGATACCGTTTAGTAGATACGCAGTATTTT
CDR3: CSARYRLVDTQYF
J: TRBJ2-3
V: TRBV20-1
size: few
D: .

DNA: TGTGCCTGGAGTGTACCAACAGGGGCTGTAGATACGCAGTATTTT
CDR3: CAWSVPTGAVDTQYF
J: TRBJ2-3
V: TRBV30
size: few
D: TRBD1

DNA: TGTGCCAGCTCCGGGACTAGCGGCTACGAGCAGTACTTC
CDR3: CASSGTSGYEQYF
J: TRBJ2-7
V: TRBV10-3
size: many
D: TRBD2

DNA: TGTGCCATCAGGTCTTCCTACAATGAGCAGTTCTTC
CDR3: CAIRSSYNEQFF
J: TRBJ2-1
V: TRBV10-3
size: many
D: .

DNA: TGTGCCATCAGTGAGCAGGACGGGGTCACCATATATTTT
CDR3: CAISEQDGVTIYF
J: TRBJ1-3
V: TRBV10-3
size: .
D: .

DNA: TGCAGTGCTAGAGAACAGGGTTCCTATAATTCACCCCTCCACTTT
CDR3: CSAREQGSYNSPLHF
J: TRBJ1-6
V: TRBV20-1
size: many
D: .

DNA: TGTGCCACCAGCGGGACCATCGGGAGGAGCACAGATACGCAGTATTTT
CDR3: CATSGTIGRSTDTQYF
J: TRBJ2-3
V: TRBV24-1
size: .
D: TRBD2

DNA: TGTGCCAGCAGTTCAGACCGGTCCTACGAGCAGTACTTC
CDR3: CASSSDRSYEQYF
J: TRBJ2-7
V: TRBV27
size: .
D: .

DNA: TGTGCCAGCAGCCTAACAACCCCCGGACTAGCGGGGACCTACGAGCAGTACTTC
CDR3: CASSLTTPGLAGTYEQYF
J: TRBJ2-7
V: TRBV7-6
size: .
D: TRBD2

DNA: TGTGCCAGCAGCCAGGGGACCCAGTACTTC
CDR3: CASSQGTQYF
J: TRBJ2-5
V: TRBV3-1
size: .
D: .

DNA: TGCAGTGCTATAAGAGGGGGCGCAGTCGGTTTCTTC
CDR3: CSAIRGGAVGFF
J: TRBJ2-1
V: TRBV20-1
size: few
D: TRBD1

DNA: TGTGCCAGCAGTTGGGGCAACCGAGCCTACAATGAGCAGTTCTTC
CDR3: CASSWGNRAYNEQFF
J: TRBJ2-1
V: TRBV6-2/TRBV6-3
size: many
D: .

DNA: TGCGCCAGCAGCTTGACACAGACTGAAGCTTTCTTT
CDR3: CASSLTQTEAFF
J: TRBJ1-1
V: TRBV5-1
size: many
D: .

DNA: TGCAGTGCTAGGGCGATCCAACGTGGGAGTCCCAATGAGCAGTTCTTC
CDR3: CSARAIQRGSPNEQFF
J: TRBJ2-1
V: TRBV20-1
size: few
D: .